These 19 T cell receptor beta chains originate from one sample sequenced in a study of blood T cell repertoires in COVID-19. Sequencing was performed with immunoSEQ multiplex PCR; in TCRdb, only in-frame clones are kept and a portion is missing. This table holds some 70,000 clones, roughly four fifths found once. Sample: peripheral blood. These receptors came from a man aged 50 to 60 with COVID-19, enrolled during active disease.

This chain uses TRBV10-1 with TRBJ2-1, with 9 bases aligning to TRBD2. This CDR3 is 19 amino acids long. V was clipped by 8 bases and J by 4 bases; unmatched bases: 21. CDR1 is WNHNN, CDR2 SYGVQD, per germline (reference sequence). CDR3 residues: CASPRTGDSGGPFYNEQFF. The CDR3 region has the DNA TGCGCCAGCCCCAGGACAGGAGATAGCGGGGGACCATTTTACAATGAGCAGTTCTTC.

This clone was picked up one time. The chain joins TRBV7-9 to TRBJ2-5, with 10 bases aligning to TRBD2. V shed 1 base, J shed 4 bases, and the junction held 6 bases outside the gene matches. Germline CDR1 reads SEHNR; CDR2 reads FQNEAQ (reference sequence). The CDR3 spans 16 residues. The CDR3 region is CASSLGSGGGPETQYF. CDR3 nucleotides: TGTGCCAGCAGCTTAGGCAGCGGGGGGGGGCCAGAGACCCAGTACTTC.

This clone was observed once. V is TRBV19 and J is TRBJ1-5, with D possibly being TRBD1 (5 bases). This CDR3 region has 13 residues. Deletions cut 11 bases from V and 5 bases from J, with 16 bases between. CDR1 is LNHDA, CDR2 SQIVND, per germline (reference sequence). CDR3 in DNA: TGTGCCTTAAGTCGGGGGAATTATCAGCCCCAGCATTTT. Translating it yields CALSRGNYQPQHF.

For the CDR3, the DNA is TGTGCCAGCAGCGGCAGGGGGGCCCCGAGCACTGAAGCTTTCTTT. It codes for CASSGRGAPSTEAFF. The chain is built from TRBV7-9 and TRBJ1-1; the match to TRBD1 covers 7 bases. J was trimmed by 4 bases and V by 5 bases; bases with no gene match: 10. The CDR3 consists of 15 residues. Germline CDR1 is SEHNR and CDR2 is FQNEAQ (reference sequence).

In the case of this clone: A read error may produce the germline difference seen at one junction end. V usage is TRBV7-3 and J usage is TRBJ1-3, with no clear D. Looked up from germline, CDR1 is SGHTA and CDR2 is FQGTGA. The CDR3 is made up of 16 amino acids. The CDR3: CASNLNQDLSGNTIYF. The CDR3 nucleotides read TGTGCCAGCAACTTAAATCAGGACTTATCTGGAAACACCATATATTTT.

The genes are TRBV19 and TRBJ1-2; 7 nucleotides line up with TRBD1. The J segment lost 4 bases and the V segment lost 5 bases, leaving 7 bases of the junction unmatched. The CDR3 has 14 amino acids. The germline V gene has CDR1 LNHDA and CDR2 SQIVND (reference sequence). CDR3 amino acids: CASSSGTDSYGYTF. The CDR3 region has the DNA TGTGCCAGTAGTTCCGGGACAGATTCCTATGGCTACACCTTC.

Here the CDR3 DNA reads TGCGCCAGCAGCTCGGGACAGGGTTACTCACCCCTCCACTTT. It is translated as CASSSGQGYSPLHF. The V and J genes are TRBV5-1 and TRBJ1-6; TRBD1 aligns across 9 bases. Trimming removed 3 bases from V and 10 bases from J; junction bases left unmatched: 5. Germline V gives CDR1 SGHRS, CDR2 YFSETQ. CDR3 length: 14 residues.

The chain links TRBV10-3 to TRBJ1-3; 8 bases match TRBD1. Trimming took 4 bases from V and 4 from J; bases not matched to a gene: 3. The CDR3 contains 14 residues. Per germline, CDR1 ENHRY and CDR2 SYGVKD. CDR3 residues: CAISATGEGNTIYF. CDR3 coding DNA: TGTGCCATCAGTGCGACAGGGGAGGGAAACACCATATATTTT.

V gene TRBV19 combines with J gene TRBJ1-1, with 8 bases that match TRBD1. Germline lookup yields CDR1 LNHDA and CDR2 SQIVND (reference sequence). With 5 bases clipped from V and 2 bases from J, the junction kept 1 base outside the gene matches. The CDR3 totals 13 residues. CDR3 region: CASSGQGNTEAFF. DNA for the CDR3: TGTGCCAGTAGTGGACAGGGAAACACTGAAGCTTTCTTT. Together with reference TRBV19 and TRBJ1-1, the CDR3 gives the full variable domain: DGGITQSPKYLFRKEGQNVTLSCEQNLNHDAMYWYRQDPGQGLRLIYYSQIVNDFQKGDIAEGYSVSREKKESFPLTVTSAQKNPTAFYLCASSGQGNTEAFFGQGTRLTVV.

The gene calls are TRBV5-1 and TRBJ2-4; no clear D gene. The germline V gene encodes CDR1 SGHRS and CDR2 YFSETQ. Trimming took off 0 bases at V and 0 bases at J, with 7 bases between the two ends. The CDR3 totals 15 residues. CDR3 residues: CASSLGQPAKNIQYF. The DNA of the CDR3 is TGCGCCAGCAGCTTGGGACAACCAGCCAAAAACATTCAGTACTTC.

V and J are TRBV6-2 or TRBV6-3 and TRBJ1-5; D is unclear. CDR3 length: 14 amino acids. Germline CDR1 is MNHEY and CDR2 is SVGEGT. V lost 5 bases and J lost 5, with 13 bases in between. The CDR3 nucleotides are TGTGCCAGCAGTCTAGTCGGGAGACATCAGCCCCAGCATTTT. This gives the protein CASSLVGRHQPQHF.

This chain links TRBV5-4 with TRBJ2-5; D not certain. The CDR3 has 13 residues. The V gene lost 0 bases and the J gene lost 5 bases, with 8 bases spanning the gap. Germline lookup yields CDR1 SGHNT and CDR2 YYREEE (reference sequence). CDR3 protein: CASSLAPLETQYF. The DNA of the CDR3 is TGTGCCAGCAGCTTGGCCCCTCTCGAGACCCAGTACTTC.

The chain is built from TRBV7-8 and TRBJ2-1, with 7 positions matching TRBD2. The trim removed 4 bases at V and 8 bases at J, leaving 5 bases unmatched. The CDR3 consists of 13 residues. Germline CDR1 is SGHVS and CDR2 is FQNEAQ. The CDR3, as DNA: TGTGCCAGCAGCTCCCCTAGCGGCCATGAGCAGTTCTTC. This encodes CASSSPSGHEQFF. Full variable domain (missing parts from reference TRBV7-8 and TRBJ2-1): GAGVSQSPRYKVAKRGQDVALRCDPISGHVSLFWYQQALGQGPEFLTYFQNEAQLDKSGLPSDRFFAERPEGSVSTLKIQRTQQEDSAVYLCASSSPSGHEQFFGPGTRLTVL.

The chain is built from TRBV7-2 and TRBJ1-2, with TRBD1 matching over 7 bases. The CDR3 runs to 15 residues. Germline V CDR1 and CDR2: SGHTA, FQGNSA. The V and J ends lost 5 bases and 8 bases, in that order; junction bases with no gene match: 14. CDR3 protein: CASSLNEGALGGYTF. DNA of the CDR3: TGTGCCAGCAGCCTGAACGAGGGGGCGCTTGGGGGCTACACCTTC.

This clone was counted between two and nine times. The chain is built from TRBV28 and TRBJ2-7; D is undetermined. The CDR3 covers 12 residues. Trimming shortened V by 4 bases and J by 2 bases, and 6 bases separated the two germline ends. Germline V CDR1 and CDR2: MDHEN, SYDVKM. The CDR3 nucleotides read TGTGCCAGCAGTTCATTCACCTACGAGCAGTACTTC. Translation: CASSSFTYEQYF.

The chain is built from TRBV5-3 and TRBJ1-5; 8 positions match TRBD1. TRBV5-3 qualifies as an ORF whose function is uncertain. After removal of 8 bases from V and 3 bases from J, the junction contained 10 bases not matched to a gene. CDR3 length equals 15 residues. The CDR3 here is CARWARDRSNQPQHF. In nucleotides, the CDR3 is TGTGCCAGGTGGGCGCGGGACAGGTCCAATCAGCCCCAGCATTTT.

This chain connects TRBV14 to TRBJ2-6, with 8 bases identical to TRBD1. Germline-derived CDR1 and CDR2 are SGHDN and FVKESK. The CDR3 is 17 amino acids. Germline trimming cut 4 bases from V and 2 bases from J; bases unmatched to any gene: 7. CDR3 DNA: TGTGCCAGCAGCCCCCGGACAGGGAATCCTGGGGCCAACGTCCTGACTTTC. This translates into CASSPRTGNPGANVLTF.

This clone was detected a few times. This chain's CDR3 is CASSLMGQGGYNSPLHF. The CDR3 coding sequence is TGTGCCAGCAGCTTGATGGGACAGGGAGGCTATAATTCACCCCTCCACTTT. The chain links TRBV5-4 to TRBJ1-6, with TRBD1 matching 9 bases. Losses at the gene ends were 1 base for V and 3 bases for J; bases not matched to a gene: 5. Germline V gene data show CDR1 as SGHNT and CDR2 as YYREEE (reference sequence). CDR3 size: 17 residues.

This clone was detected only a few times. The chain joins TRBV2 to TRBJ1-1; D call uncertain. Germline V CDR1 and CDR2: SNHLY, FYNNEI. This CDR3 comprises 14 residues. Trimming stripped 10 bases from V and 0 bases from J, with 15 bases between. The CDR3 is CATTLAGMNTEAFF. In DNA form, the CDR3 reads TGTGCCACCACCTTGGCAGGCATGAACACTGAAGCTTTCTTT.